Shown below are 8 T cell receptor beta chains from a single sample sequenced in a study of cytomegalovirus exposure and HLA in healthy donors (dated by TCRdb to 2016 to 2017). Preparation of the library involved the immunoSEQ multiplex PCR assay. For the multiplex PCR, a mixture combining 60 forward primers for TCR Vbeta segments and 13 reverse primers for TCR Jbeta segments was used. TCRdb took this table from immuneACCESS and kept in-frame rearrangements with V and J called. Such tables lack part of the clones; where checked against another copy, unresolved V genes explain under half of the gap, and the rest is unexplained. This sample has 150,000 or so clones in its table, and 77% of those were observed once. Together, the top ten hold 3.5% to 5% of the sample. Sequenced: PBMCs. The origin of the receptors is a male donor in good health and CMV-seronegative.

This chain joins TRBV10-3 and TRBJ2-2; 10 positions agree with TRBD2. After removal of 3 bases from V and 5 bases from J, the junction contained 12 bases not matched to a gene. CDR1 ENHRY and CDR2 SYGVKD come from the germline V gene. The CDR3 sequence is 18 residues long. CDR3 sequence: CAISEGLAGARGTGELFF. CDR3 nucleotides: TGTGCCATCAGTGAAGGGCTAGCGGGAGCACGGGGGACCGGGGAGCTGTTTTTT.

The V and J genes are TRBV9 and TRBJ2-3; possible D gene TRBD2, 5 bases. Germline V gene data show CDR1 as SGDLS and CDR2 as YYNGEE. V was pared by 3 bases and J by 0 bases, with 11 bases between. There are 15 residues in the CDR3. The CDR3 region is CASSALASSTDTQYF. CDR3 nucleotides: TGTGCCAGCAGCGCCCTAGCATCTAGCACAGATACGCAGTATTTT.

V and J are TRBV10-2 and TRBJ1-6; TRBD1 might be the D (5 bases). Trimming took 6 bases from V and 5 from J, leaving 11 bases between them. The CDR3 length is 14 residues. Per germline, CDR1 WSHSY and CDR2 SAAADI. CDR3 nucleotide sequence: TGCGCCAGCAGCGAGCAGGGTCATAATTCACCCCTCCACTTT. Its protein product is CASSEQGHNSPLHF.

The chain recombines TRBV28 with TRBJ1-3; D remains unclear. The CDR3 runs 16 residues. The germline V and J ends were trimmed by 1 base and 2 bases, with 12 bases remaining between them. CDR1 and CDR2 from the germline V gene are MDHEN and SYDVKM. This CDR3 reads CASSLLLGSTGNTIYF. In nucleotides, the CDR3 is TGTGCCAGCAGTTTATTGCTGGGCAGCACTGGAAACACCATATATTTT.

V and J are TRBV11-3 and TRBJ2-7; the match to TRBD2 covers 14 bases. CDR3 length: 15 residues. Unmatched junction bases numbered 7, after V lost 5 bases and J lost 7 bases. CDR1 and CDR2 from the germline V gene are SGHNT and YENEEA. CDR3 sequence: CASSPAGLAGEEQYF. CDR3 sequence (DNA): TGTGCCAGCAGCCCAGCGGGACTAGCGGGGGAAGAGCAGTACTTC.

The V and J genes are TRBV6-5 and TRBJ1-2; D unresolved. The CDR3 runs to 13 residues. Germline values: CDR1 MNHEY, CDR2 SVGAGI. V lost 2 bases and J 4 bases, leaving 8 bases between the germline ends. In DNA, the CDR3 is TGTGCCAGCAGTTACGGGAGAGGCTATGGCTACACCTTC. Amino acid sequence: CASSYGRGYGYTF.

This CDR3 reads CASSDQWGYTF. The CDR3 region has the DNA TGTGCCAGCAGCGACCAGTGGGGCTACACCTTC. The V gene is TRBV9, the J gene TRBJ1-2; no reliable D call. Germline values: CDR1 SGDLS, CDR2 YYNGEE. The CDR3 extends over 11 amino acids. Trimming shortened V by 3 bases and J by 8 bases, and 8 bases separated the two germline ends. Supplemented by reference TRBV9 and TRBJ1-2, the full variable domain reads DSGVTQTPKHLITATGQRVTLRCSPRSGDLSVYWYQQSLDQGLQFLIQYYNGEERAKGNILERFSAQQFPDLHSELNLSSLELGDSALYFCASSDQWGYTFGSGTRLTVV.

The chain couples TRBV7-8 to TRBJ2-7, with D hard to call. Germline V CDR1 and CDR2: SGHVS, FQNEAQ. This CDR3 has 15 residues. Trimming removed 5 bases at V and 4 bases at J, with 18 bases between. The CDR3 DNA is TGTGCCAGCAGCAGATACTATTCGGAATCTTACGAGCAGTACTTC. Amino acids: CASSRYYSESYEQYF.